Each of the 15 T cell receptor beta chains below was sequenced from the same sample in a study of T cell responses to AZD1222 COVID-19 vaccine. Using immunoSEQ multiplex PCR, the repertoire was profiled, and TCRdb retains in-frame clones only, with some absent. Among 120,000 or so clones listed, approximately 92% were seen once. The starting material was peripheral blood, obtained on day 0 of AZD1222 vaccination. These receptors were taken from an adult in good health.

The chain combines TRBV29-1 with TRBJ1-4; 8 nucleotides agree with TRBD1. J was trimmed by 4 bases and V by 6 bases; bases with no gene match: 1. Germline CDR1 is SQVTM and CDR2 is ANQGSEA. The CDR3 length is 12 residues. As DNA, the CDR3 is TGCAGCGTAGACAGGGGTAATGAAAAACTGTTTTTT. It specifies CSVDRGNEKLFF.

This chain links TRBV28 with TRBJ1-6, with D tentatively TRBD1 (5 bases). The CDR3 is 15 residues long. Germline CDR1 MDHEN, CDR2 SYDVKM. Trimming cost V 5 bases and J 8 bases, with 16 bases left between them. The CDR3, as DNA: TGTGCCAGCAGTCCCCCCGGGACTAGGGATTCACCCCTCCACTTT. This encodes CASSPPGTRDSPLHF.

This sequence joins TRBV3-1 (or the pseudogene TRBV3-2) and TRBJ2-7; either TRBD1 or TRBD2 may fit D (5 bases each). V was shortened by 3 bases and J by 3 bases, with 6 bases between the two germline ends. CDR3 size: 12 residues. Germline V lookup: CDR1 LGHDT, CDR2 YNNKEL (reference sequence). The DNA for the CDR3 is TGTGCCAGCAGCCAGGGGGTCTACGAGCAGTACTTC. This encodes CASSQGVYEQYF.

V is TRBV24-1 and J is TRBJ1-6, with D possibly being TRBD1 (5 bases). The germline V and J ends were trimmed by 5 bases and 5 bases, with 12 bases remaining between them. The CDR3 has 15 amino acids. Germline CDR1 reads KGHDR; CDR2 reads SFDVKD. The CDR3 loop reads CATSVPGRDNSPLHF. The CDR3 nucleotides read TGTGCCACCAGTGTCCCAGGGCGGGATAATTCACCCCTCCACTTT.

The chain is built from TRBV7-2 and TRBJ2-2, with 14 bases that match TRBD2. Germline CDR1 SGHTA, CDR2 FQGNSA. The CDR3 length is 16 residues. The V segment lost 5 bases and the J segment 6 bases; nucleotides outside the gene matches: 5. CDR3: CASSRGLAGVAGELFF. CDR3 DNA: TGTGCCAGCAGCCGGGGACTAGCGGGAGTTGCCGGGGAGCTGTTTTTT.

V is TRBV30 and J is TRBJ1-1; 9 bases match TRBD1. Per the germline V gene, CDR1 is GTSNPN and CDR2 is SVGIG (reference sequence). Trimming cost V 0 bases and J 9 bases; bases outside gene matches: 8. There are 14 residues in the CDR3. The CDR3 loop reads CAWSVGTGPGQAFF. In DNA, the CDR3 is TGTGCCTGGAGTGTAGGGACAGGGCCCGGGCAAGCTTTCTTT.

The V and J genes are TRBV18 and TRBJ1-4, with TRBD1 identical over 8 bases. CDR3 length: 14 residues. CDR1 and CDR2 from the germline V gene are KGHSH and LQKENI. J lost 3 bases, V lost 6 bases, and 3 bases had no gene match. CDR3 nucleotides: TGTGCCAGCTCCCAGGGGGCTGCTAATGAAAAACTGTTTTTT. It encodes CASSQGAANEKLFF.

This chain links TRBV7-6 with TRBJ1-3; D is undetermined. Trimming pared 4 bases from V and 0 bases from J, leaving 13 bases between. CDR1 is SGHVS and CDR2 is FNYEAQ in the germline V gene. The CDR3 is made up of 16 amino acids. CDR3 sequence: CASSSRAGSSGNTIYF. In DNA form, the CDR3 reads TGTGCCAGCAGCTCCCGGGCAGGTAGCTCTGGAAACACCATATATTTT. Variable domain in full (rest from reference TRBV7-6 and TRBJ1-3): GAGVSQSPRYKVTKRGQDVALRCDPISGHVSLYWYRQALGQGPEFLTYFNYEAQQDKSGLPNDRFSAERPEGSISTLTIQRTEQRDSAMYRCASSSRAGSSGNTIYFGEGSWLTVV.

The chain combines TRBV5-1 with TRBJ1-6; 7 bases agree with TRBD1. The germline V gene has CDR1 SGHRS and CDR2 YFSETQ. The CDR3 is 15 residues long. Losses at the gene ends were 4 bases for V and 7 bases for J; bases not matched to a gene: 8. The CDR3 region is CASSHGDSQNSPLHF. The CDR3 DNA sequence: TGCGCCAGCAGCCACGGGGACAGCCAGAATTCACCCCTCCACTTT.

This rearrangement joins TRBV7-2 to TRBJ2-1; 13 bases are shared with TRBD2. This CDR3 has 16 residues. The germline gives CDR1 SGHTA, CDR2 FQGNSA. V lost 5 bases, J lost 2 bases, and 3 bases stayed unmatched. The CDR3 DNA is TGTGCCAGCAGCGTGGGACTAGCGGGAACCTACAATGAGCAGTTCTTC. Translated: CASSVGLAGTYNEQFF.

The V gene is TRBV5-1, the J gene TRBJ2-5; weak D call: TRBD2 (5 bases). Looked up from germline, CDR1 is SGHRS and CDR2 is YFSETQ. This CDR3 has 16 residues. Trimming shortened V by 0 bases and J by 2 bases, and 14 bases separated the two germline ends. The CDR3 spells CASSLGDYSTQETQYF. CDR3 sequence (DNA): TGCGCCAGCAGCTTGGGCGACTACTCTACACAAGAGACCCAGTACTTC.

About this clone itself: Other DNA sequences in this sample translate to the same CDR3. The chain carries TRBV10-3 and TRBJ1-6; a possible D gene is TRBD1 (5 bases). Germline V gives CDR1 ENHRY, CDR2 SYGVKD. V lost 2 bases and J lost 7, with 6 bases in between. The CDR3 contains 13 residues. The CDR3 reads CAISEEGNSPLHF. DNA for the CDR3: TGTGCCATCAGTGAGGAGGGGAATTCACCCCTCCACTTT.

In this sample, this clone turned up many times. The chain has TRBV11-2 and TRBJ2-7; 8 bases are shared with TRBD1. There are 14 residues in the CDR3. The V and J ends lost 2 bases and 8 bases, in that order; junction bases with no gene match: 8. Germline V gene lookup returns CDR1 SGHAT and CDR2 FQNNGV. The CDR3 region is CASSLQLAGGKQYF. CDR3 bases: TGTGCCAGCAGCTTACAATTGGCAGGGGGCAAGCAGTACTTC.

This rearrangement joins TRBV6-5 to TRBJ2-7; D unclear. V was shortened by 0 bases and J by 7 bases, with 10 bases between the two germline ends. The CDR3 length is 13 residues. Per germline, CDR1 MNHEY and CDR2 SVGAGI. The CDR3 is CASSYSGVREQYF. In nucleotides, the CDR3 is TGTGCCAGCAGTTACTCTGGCGTCCGGGAGCAGTACTTC.

This clone was picked up one time. The chain combines TRBV6-2 or TRBV6-3 with TRBJ2-7; D might be TRBD2 (6 bases). Germline-derived CDR1 and CDR2 are MNHEY and SVGEGT. CDR3 length equals 17 residues. The germline V and J ends were trimmed by 0 bases and 1 base, with 16 bases remaining between them. The CDR3 loop is CASSYSRADYESYEQYF. CDR3 nucleotide sequence: TGTGCCAGCAGTTACTCGAGAGCGGACTATGAATCCTACGAGCAGTACTTC.